A selection of T cell receptor beta chains follows, all from one sample in a study of human T cells and chemical hapten exposure. TCRdb redid the calling of the RACE reads with MiXCR, one entry per CDR3 protein. The sample holds 80,000 to 100,000 distinct CDR3 sequences, 9.6% seen once. This material consisted of whole blood, taken in connection with sensitization to the hapten diphenylcyclopropenone (DPC). All receptors come from a woman aged 40 to 50 with alopecia areata. Some clones in this sample may be carry-over from other donors' samples. The CDR3 runs from the conserved cysteine through the conserved F or W. D genes are given only for firm matches. Rows give clone size only sometimes, using once, few, many, or a class for an expanded clone.

j_call	v_call	clone_size	d_call	cdr3_nt	cdr3_aa
TRBJ2-7	TRBV5-1	many	TRBD1	TGCGCCAGCAGCAGTACCGGGACAGGGCGCTACGAGCAGTACTTC	CASSSTGTGRYEQYF
TRBJ2-5	TRBV4-1	NA	NA	TGCGCCAGCAGCCAAGATGGGTTGGGGGCAGGGGTTGTTGAGACCCAGTACTTC	CASSQDGLGAGVVETQYF
TRBJ2-7	TRBV11-3	NA	NA	TGTGCCAGCAGCTTAGGCCCTTTGAGCTCCTACGAGCAGTACTTC	CASSLGPLSSYEQYF
TRBJ1-6	TRBV30	many	NA	TGTGCCTGGAGTGTCACAGGGTACAGTTCACCCCTCCACTTT	CAWSVTGYSSPLHF
TRBJ1-5	TRBV27	many	NA	TGTGCCAGCAGTTTTGTGGGGGGGCGCAATCAGCCCCAGCATTTT	CASSFVGGRNQPQHF
TRBJ2-7	TRBV28	few	TRBD2	TGTGCCAGCAGTTTCTCTCTAGCGGGGTTCTACGAGCAGTACTTC	CASSFSLAGFYEQYF
TRBJ2-5	TRBV6-5	many	NA	TGTGCCAGCAGTGAAGGGCTTGGACTCAGGGAGACCCAGTACTTC	CASSEGLGLRETQYF
TRBJ2-7	TRBV18	NA	TRBD2	TGTGCCAGCTCACCCGGGGTAGCGGGGCAATCCACCTACGAGCAGTACTTC	CASSPGVAGQSTYEQYF
TRBJ2-1	TRBV18	few	TRBD1	TGTGCCAGCTCAAGGACAGGGGGCATAAATGAGCAGTTCTTC	CASSRTGGINEQFF
TRBJ2-7	TRBV6-6	NA	TRBD1	TGTGCCAGCAGACTCGGGACAGGGGGCGAAGAGCAGTACTTC	CASRLGTGGEEQYF
TRBJ2-3	TRBV20-1	many	TRBD2	TGCAGTGCTAGACGGGCTAGCGGGGGTTTCACAGATACGCAGTATTTT	CSARRASGGFTDTQYF
TRBJ1-2	TRBV20-1	many	NA	TGCAGTGCTACCCGACACACCTATGGCTACACCTTC	CSATRHTYGYTF
TRBJ2-3	TRBV9	NA	NA	TGTGCCAGCAGCGTAGCCCACGGACTTCTAGATACGCAGTATTTT	CASSVAHGLLDTQYF
TRBJ2-1	TRBV20-1	few	NA	TGCAGTGCTAGATCTACGGGGGTATACAATGAGCAGTTCTTC	CSARSTGVYNEQFF
TRBJ2-3	TRBV2	many	NA	TGTGCCAGCTCGATCGAAGGGGCCCTTAGCACAGATACGCAGTATTTT	CASSIEGALSTDTQYF
TRBJ1-2	TRBV7-2	few	TRBD1	TGTGTTTGGGCAGGGGGCAACTATGGCTACACCTTC	CVWAGGNYGYTF
TRBJ1-1	TRBV5-4	NA	TRBD1	TGTGCCAGCAGCAAAGGACAGGAGAACACTGAAGCTTTCTTT	CASSKGQENTEAFF
TRBJ1-3	TRBV5-1	NA	NA	TGCGCCAGCAGCCCCGATTCGAACGCGGGCACCATATATTTT	CASSPDSNAGTIYF
TRBJ1-1	TRBV20-1	few	NA	TGCAGTGCTATGGACCGGAAACAAAACACTGAAGCTTTCTTT	CSAMDRKQNTEAFF
TRBJ2-5	TRBV5-5	few	TRBD1	TGTGCCAGCAGCAGCGGGACAGGGGCCGGGGAGACCCAGTACTTC	CASSSGTGAGETQYF
TRBJ2-5	TRBV5-1	many	TRBD1	TGCGCCAGCAGCTTCCGGACAGGCCAAGAGACCCAGTACTTC	CASSFRTGQETQYF
TRBJ1-1	TRBV6-1	many	NA	TGTGCCAGCATTAAGGACAGACGGAACACTGAAGCTTTCTTT	CASIKDRRNTEAFF
TRBJ1-2	TRBV6-2/TRBV6-3	many	NA	TGTGCCAGCACGACCGGGGTAAGGCGTTCGAACTATGGCTACACCTTC	CASTTGVRRSNYGYTF
TRBJ2-2	TRBV7-3	NA	NA	TGTGCCAGCTCGTCCGGTCTGAACACCGGGGAGCTGTTTTTT	CASSSGLNTGELFF
TRBJ1-6	TRBV20-1	NA	TRBD1	TGCAGTGCTAAACCAGGACAGGGTGCCCATTCACCCCTCCACTTT	CSAKPGQGAHSPLHF
TRBJ2-7	TRBV7-6	many	NA	TGTGCCAGCAGCTGGACACTAACCGGCGAGCAGTACTTC	CASSWTLTGEQYF
TRBJ2-7	TRBV12-3/TRBV12-4	NA	NA	TGTGCCAGCAGTCCGCGACAGATATACGAGCAGTACTTC	CASSPRQIYEQYF
TRBJ1-1	TRBV6-2/TRBV6-3	NA	NA	TGTGCCAGCAGTGACGGGGGCGGGAGGAACACTGAAGCTTTCTTT	CASSDGGGRNTEAFF
TRBJ2-3	TRBV19	many	NA	TGTGCCAGTAGACCAGTGGGAGGCAACACTGATACGCAGTATTTT	CASRPVGGNTDTQYF
TRBJ1-1	TRBV29-1	NA	NA	TGCAGCGTCCAACAACCTGGGGTGGGAAAAGCTTCCTTT	CSVQQPGVGKASF
TRBJ1-1	TRBV6-5	few	NA	TGTGCCAGCAGTTATGGGCTGTTGGGCAACACTGAAGCTTTCTTT	CASSYGLLGNTEAFF
TRBJ2-3	TRBV29-1	many	NA	TGCAGCGGGTCCAGGGGGGAAGTGACAGATACGCAGTATTTT	CSGSRGEVTDTQYF
TRBJ2-7	TRBV11-1	many	TRBD1	TGTGCCAGCAGCTTCCGGGACAGGGGCGGCGAGCAGTACTTC	CASSFRDRGGEQYF
TRBJ2-7	TRBV20-1	NA	TRBD2	TGCAGTTCTCGGAGAGGGACTAGCCTTGAGCAGTACTTC	CSSRRGTSLEQYF
TRBJ1-2	TRBV27	NA	NA	TGTGCCAGCAGTACGACAGATAGGACTAACTATGGCTACACCTTC	CASSTTDRTNYGYTF
TRBJ1-1	TRBV5-1	many	NA	TGCGCCAGCGGTGTACAGGGAGTCACTGAAGCTTTCTTT	CASGVQGVTEAFF
TRBJ1-1	TRBV4-1	few	NA	TGCGCCAGCAGCCAAGATCCACAGGGTATACCTGAAGCTTTCTTT	CASSQDPQGIPEAFF
TRBJ1-2	TRBV7-9	NA	TRBD1	TGTGCCAGCAGCTTGGCGACAGGGCTACGAAGTGGCTACACCTTC	CASSLATGLRSGYTF
TRBJ1-2	TRBV12-3/TRBV12-4	many	NA	TGTGCCAGCAGCCCCGCGAGGAGCTACACCTTC	CASSPARSYTF
TRBJ1-3	TRBV7-9	few	NA	TGTGCCAGCAGCCCTACGTTACAGGTCCACTCTGGAAACACCATATATTTT	CASSPTLQVHSGNTIYF
TRBJ1-2	TRBV5-1	few	TRBD1	TGCGCCAGCAGCTTCCCCCAGGGGGATGGCTACACCTTC	CASSFPQGDGYTF
TRBJ2-3	TRBV27	NA	TRBD1	TGTGCCAGCAGGCCGGGACAGGGCCCAGATACGCAGTATTTT	CASRPGQGPDTQYF
TRBJ2-1	TRBV20-1	many	NA	TGCAGTGCTTCCTACCAAGGGACCTTGGGGAATGAGCAGTTCTTC	CSASYQGTLGNEQFF
TRBJ2-1	TRBV18	many	TRBD2	TGTGCCAGCTCACCGGGGGGGACTGAGCAGTTCTTC	CASSPGGTEQFF
TRBJ2-7	TRBV29-1	few	NA	TGCAGCGTTGAATCCGACACCCCCTACGAGCAGTACTTC	CSVESDTPYEQYF
TRBJ2-7	TRBV7-6	many	NA	TGTGCCAGCAGCTTATCTCCGGGGAGCTCCTACGAGCAGTACTTC	CASSLSPGSSYEQYF
TRBJ2-6	TRBV12-3/TRBV12-4	many	NA	TGTGCCAGCAGTTTGTTCTCTGGGGCCAACGTCCTGACTTTC	CASSLFSGANVLTF
TRBJ2-2	TRBV2	NA	NA	TGTGCCAGCAGAATACCCGGGGGCAGCACCGGGGAGCTGTTTTTT	CASRIPGGSTGELFF
TRBJ1-6	TRBV6-5	many	TRBD1	TGTGCCACACAGGGGAATAATTCACCCCTCCACTTT	CATQGNNSPLHF
TRBJ1-1	TRBV27	many	NA	TGTGCCAGCAGTTATAGTCAGGGGTTAATGAACACTGAAGCTTTCTTT	CASSYSQGLMNTEAFF
TRBJ2-2	TRBV7-8	NA	NA	TGTGCCAGCAGCTTAAAAGGGAACACCGGGGAGCTGTTTTTT	CASSLKGNTGELFF
TRBJ2-1	TRBV12-3/TRBV12-4	NA	NA	TGTGCCAGCAGTTTCTCCAATGAGCAGTTCTTC	CASSFSNEQFF
TRBJ2-3	TRBV20-1	NA	TRBD2	TGCAGTGCTAGAACGGCGGGGGGACGCACAGATACGCAGTATTTT	CSARTAGGRTDTQYF
TRBJ1-2	TRBV12-3/TRBV12-4	many	TRBD1	TGTGCCAGCAGTTTCCTGGACAGGGAGAACTATGGCTACACCTTC	CASSFLDRENYGYTF
TRBJ1-1	TRBV11-2	many	NA	TGTGCCAGCAGCTTATCCTACACTGAAGCTTTCTTT	CASSLSYTEAFF
TRBJ2-3	TRBV7-9	many	TRBD1	TGTGCCAGCAGCCGCCGAGTTGACAGGGCATTCTCAGATACGCAGTATTTT	CASSRRVDRAFSDTQYF